This T cell receptor beta chain was obtained from a study of T cell repertoires in ileal Crohn's disease. Overall study: 30% to 40% were active smokers at surgery; median disease duration was nearly eight years.

Time point defined: neoterminal ileum biopsy at postoperative endoscopy, about 6 months after surgery. In germline, CDR1 is SGHRS, CDR2 YFSETQ. V was clipped by 0 bases and J by 4 bases; unmatched bases: 7. The CDR3 totals 17 residues. Study-level points and caveats: Sorted CD8 T cells held more high-frequency clones than CD4.

This table comes from immunoSEQ multiplex PCR, and its TCRdb copy is limited to in-frame clones, with some not included. The data show 3,500 to 4,500 clones, 85% seen once. Comments on this clone: Its antigen is not known.

The J gene is TRBJ1-4, the V gene TRBV5-1, with 9 nucleotides matching TRBD1. Sequenced material: ileal tissue. The TCR was taken from an adult with Crohn's disease. The chain's CDR3 is CASSLEGQGAGNEKLFF. CDR3 nucleotide sequence: TGCGCCAGCAGCTTGGAGGGACAGGGCGCGGGTAATGAAAAACTGTTTTTT.